This record concerns one TCR beta chain sequence. Its antigen is unknown. This record comes from a study of T cell responses to AZD1222 COVID-19 vaccine. Study-wide results and limits: White British ancestry dominated among donors, who included more females, and clonal diversity was possibly underestimated.

Assay used: immunoSEQ multiplex PCR; TCRdb lists only in-frame clones, some missing. The sample lists over 65,000 clones, around 73% seen once, with approximately 21% in the top ten. The V gene end was trimmed by 5 bases and the J gene end by 4 bases; junction bases not matched to a gene: 22. CDR1 is ENHRY, CDR2 SYGVKD, per germline. The CDR3 is made up of 19 amino acids. The clonotype originates from an adult in good health. This sequence joins TRBV10-3 and TRBJ2-7; 8 nucleotides agree with TRBD1. Material: peripheral blood, obtained on day 0 of AZD1222 vaccination. The CDR3 coding sequence is TGTGCCATCAGTAATAAGACAGGGGTTCACTCCCGAAGGCGGTACGAGCAGTACTTC. This encodes CAISNKTGVHSRRRYEQYF.